This section outlines one T cell receptor beta chain sequence together with its context. The data are from a study of T cell responses to AZD1222 COVID-19 vaccine. Produced via immunoSEQ multiplex PCR; TCRdb's table is partial and in-frame only. The sample has 250,000 to 300,000 clones, almost 95% seen once. CDR3 length: 15 amino acids. V lost 4 bases and J lost 0, with 11 bases in between. Germline assignment: CDR1 SGHRS and CDR2 YFSETQ. The clonotype comes from an adult who received the AZD1222 COVID-19 vaccine. Sequencing was performed on peripheral blood, taken 28 days after the second AZD1222 dose. The rearrangement links TRBV5-1 to TRBJ1-3; unclear D gene. The CDR3 sequence is CASSPEPSSGNTIYF. CDR3 sequence (DNA): TGCGCCAGCAGCCCCGAGCCTTCCTCTGGAAACACCATATATTTT.